The clone carrying this TCR beta chain was seen a few times. What it recognizes is unknown. Preparation of the TCRbeta library was carried out with unique molecular identifiers. TCRdb reprocessed the PCR reads with MiXCR, giving one entry per CDR3 protein. The table records about 980,000 distinct CDR3 sequences, about 26% of them present only once. The sample belongs to a study of T-cell reconstitution after alpha-beta-depleted transplantation in children. The CDR3 has 11 residues. Germline V CDR1 and CDR2: DFQATT, SNEGSKA (reference sequence). Deletions cut 3 bases from V and 4 bases from J, with 6 bases between. Study outcomes and limitations: Several hundred graft clones that had expanded were reportedly the source of alpha-beta T cells about two months after transplant. Some patients owed their high day-60 TCRbeta diversity to surviving recipient T cells and thymic progenitors. T-cell numbers and diversity one year post-transplant derived largely from freshly generated T cells.

This receptor was identified in a boy under two years old who had a stem cell transplant for SCID, so the T cells may come from the graft donor. J is TRBJ1-1 and V is TRBV20-1; D not certain. The sequencing here drew on PBMCs, mostly from graft donor cells, taken 360 days after TCRalphabeta/CD19-depleted stem cell transplant. Here the CDR3 reads CSARPGTEAFF. CDR3 DNA: TGCAGTGCTAGGCCGGGCACTGAAGCTTTCTTT.